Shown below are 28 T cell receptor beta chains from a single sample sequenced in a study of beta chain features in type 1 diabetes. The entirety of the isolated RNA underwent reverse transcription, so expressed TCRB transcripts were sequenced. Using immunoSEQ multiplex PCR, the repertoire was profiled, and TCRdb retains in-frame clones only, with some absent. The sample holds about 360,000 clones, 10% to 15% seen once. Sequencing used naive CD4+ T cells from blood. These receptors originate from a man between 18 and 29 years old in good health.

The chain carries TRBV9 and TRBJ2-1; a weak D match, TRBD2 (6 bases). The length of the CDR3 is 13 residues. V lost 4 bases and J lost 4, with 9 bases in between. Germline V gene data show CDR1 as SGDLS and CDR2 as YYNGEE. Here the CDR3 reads CASSSGVYNEQFF. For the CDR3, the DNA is TGTGCCAGCAGCTCGGGGGTTTACAATGAGCAGTTCTTC.

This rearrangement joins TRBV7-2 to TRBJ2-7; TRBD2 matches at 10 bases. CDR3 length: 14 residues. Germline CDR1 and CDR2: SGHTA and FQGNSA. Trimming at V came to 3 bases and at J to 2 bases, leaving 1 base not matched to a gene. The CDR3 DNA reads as TGTGCCAGCAGCTTTAGCGGGAGGCCCTACGAGCAGTACTTC. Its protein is CASSFSGRPYEQYF.

The chain's CDR3 is CASSDPSGRNEQFF. In DNA, the CDR3 is TGTGCCAGCAGCGACCCTTCAGGGCGCAATGAGCAGTTCTTC. The chain links TRBV9 to TRBJ2-1, with D tentatively TRBD1 (5 bases). This CDR3 is 14 amino acids long. The germline V and J ends were trimmed by 3 bases and 6 bases, with 13 bases remaining between them. Germline V gives CDR1 SGDLS, CDR2 YYNGEE.

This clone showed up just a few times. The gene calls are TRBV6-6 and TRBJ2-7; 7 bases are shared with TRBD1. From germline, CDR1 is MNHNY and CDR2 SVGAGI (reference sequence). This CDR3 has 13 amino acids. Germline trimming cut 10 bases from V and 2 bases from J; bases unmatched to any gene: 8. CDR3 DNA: TGTGCCACCAACCGGGACAGCCCCTACGAGCAGTACTTC. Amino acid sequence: CATNRDSPYEQYF.

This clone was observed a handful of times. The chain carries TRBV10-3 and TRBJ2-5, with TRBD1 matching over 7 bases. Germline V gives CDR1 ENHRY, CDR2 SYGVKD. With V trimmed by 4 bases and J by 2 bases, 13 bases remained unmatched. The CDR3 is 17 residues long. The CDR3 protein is CAISASGGQLGQETQYF. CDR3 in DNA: TGTGCCATCAGTGCATCTGGGGGACAGCTGGGGCAAGAGACCCAGTACTTC.

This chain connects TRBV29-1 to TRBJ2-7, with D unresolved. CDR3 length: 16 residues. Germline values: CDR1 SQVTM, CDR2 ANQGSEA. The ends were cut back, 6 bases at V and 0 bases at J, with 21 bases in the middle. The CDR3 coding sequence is TGCAGCGTCCTAGTGCCTAGGTGGCCCCTCTCCTACGAGCAGTACTTC. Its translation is CSVLVPRWPLSYEQYF.

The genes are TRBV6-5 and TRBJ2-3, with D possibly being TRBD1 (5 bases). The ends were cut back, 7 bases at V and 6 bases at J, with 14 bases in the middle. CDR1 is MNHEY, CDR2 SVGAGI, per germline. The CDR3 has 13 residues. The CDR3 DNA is TGTGCCAGCAAAGGGGCGCTGGGCGATACGCAGTATTTT. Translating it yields CASKGALGDTQYF.

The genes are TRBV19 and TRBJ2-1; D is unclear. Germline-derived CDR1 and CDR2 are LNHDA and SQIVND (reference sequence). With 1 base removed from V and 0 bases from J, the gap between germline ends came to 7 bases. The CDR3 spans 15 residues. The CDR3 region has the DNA TGTGCCAGTAGTATAGTGAGGAGCTCCTACAATGAGCAGTTCTTC. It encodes CASSIVRSSYNEQFF.

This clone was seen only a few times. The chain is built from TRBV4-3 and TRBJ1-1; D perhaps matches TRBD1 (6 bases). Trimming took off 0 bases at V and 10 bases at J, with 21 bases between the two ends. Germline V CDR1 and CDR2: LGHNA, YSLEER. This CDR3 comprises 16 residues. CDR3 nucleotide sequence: TGCGCCAGCAGCCAAGACCGAACAGGGAGCTGGGCGCGAGCTTTCTTT. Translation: CASSQDRTGSWARAFF.

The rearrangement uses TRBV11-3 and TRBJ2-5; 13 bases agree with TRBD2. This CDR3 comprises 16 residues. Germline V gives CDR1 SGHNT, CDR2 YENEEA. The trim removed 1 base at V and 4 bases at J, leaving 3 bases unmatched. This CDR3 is CASSLGTSGRGETQYF. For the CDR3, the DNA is TGTGCCAGCAGCTTAGGGACTAGCGGGAGAGGAGAGACCCAGTACTTC.

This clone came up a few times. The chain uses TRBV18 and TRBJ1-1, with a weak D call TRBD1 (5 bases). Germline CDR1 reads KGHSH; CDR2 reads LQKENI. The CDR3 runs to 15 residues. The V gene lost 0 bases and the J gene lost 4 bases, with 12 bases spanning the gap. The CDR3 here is CASSPPGGRGTEAFF. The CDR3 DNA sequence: TGTGCCAGCTCACCACCGGGGGGGAGAGGCACTGAAGCTTTCTTT.

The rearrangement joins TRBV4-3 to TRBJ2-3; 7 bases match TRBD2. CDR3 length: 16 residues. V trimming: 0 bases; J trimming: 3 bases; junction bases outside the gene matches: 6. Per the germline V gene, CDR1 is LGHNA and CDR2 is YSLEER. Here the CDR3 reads CASSQDGRGRTDTQYF. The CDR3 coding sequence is TGCGCCAGCAGCCAAGATGGGAGGGGCCGGACAGATACGCAGTATTTT.

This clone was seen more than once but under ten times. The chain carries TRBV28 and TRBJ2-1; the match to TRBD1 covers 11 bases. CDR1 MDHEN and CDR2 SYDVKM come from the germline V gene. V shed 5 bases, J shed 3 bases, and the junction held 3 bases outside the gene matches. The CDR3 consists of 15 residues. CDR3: CASSRTGGLYNEQFF. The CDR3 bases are TGTGCCAGCAGTAGGACAGGGGGCCTCTACAATGAGCAGTTCTTC. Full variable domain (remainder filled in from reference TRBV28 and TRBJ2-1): DVKVTQSSRYLVKRTGEKVFLECVQDMDHENMFWYRQDPGLGLRLIYFSYDVKMKEKGDIPEGYSVSREKKERFSLILESASTNQTSMYLCASSRTGGLYNEQFFGPGTRLTVL.

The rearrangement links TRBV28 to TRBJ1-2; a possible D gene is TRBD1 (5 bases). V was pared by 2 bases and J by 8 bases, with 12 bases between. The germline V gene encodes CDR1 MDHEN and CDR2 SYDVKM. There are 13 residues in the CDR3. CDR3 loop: CASSLGRVEGYTF. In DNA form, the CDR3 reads TGTGCCAGCAGTTTAGGCAGGGTTGAAGGCTACACCTTC.

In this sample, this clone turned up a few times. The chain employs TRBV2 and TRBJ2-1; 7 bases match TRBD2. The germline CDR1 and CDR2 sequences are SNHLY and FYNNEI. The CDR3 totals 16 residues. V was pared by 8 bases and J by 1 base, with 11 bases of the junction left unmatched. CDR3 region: CASAQEGGSSYNEQFF. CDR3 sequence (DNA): TGTGCCAGCGCCCAAGAGGGAGGGAGTTCCTACAATGAGCAGTTCTTC.

This chain's CDR3 is CASTKQGANTEAFF. CDR3 sequence (DNA): TGTGCCAGCACCAAACAGGGGGCGAACACTGAAGCTTTCTTT. The chain uses TRBV6-5 and TRBJ1-1, with TRBD1 identical over 9 bases. The germline CDR1 and CDR2 sequences are MNHEY and SVGAGI. J gave up 1 base and V 7 bases, and 4 bases lay outside the gene matches. The CDR3 contains 14 residues.

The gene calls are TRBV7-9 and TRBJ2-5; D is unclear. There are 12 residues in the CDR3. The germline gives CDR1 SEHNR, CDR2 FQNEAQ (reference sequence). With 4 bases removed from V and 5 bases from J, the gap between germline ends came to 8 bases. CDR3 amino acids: CASSSLGETQYF. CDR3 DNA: TGTGCCAGCAGCTCGCTCGGGGAGACCCAGTACTTC.

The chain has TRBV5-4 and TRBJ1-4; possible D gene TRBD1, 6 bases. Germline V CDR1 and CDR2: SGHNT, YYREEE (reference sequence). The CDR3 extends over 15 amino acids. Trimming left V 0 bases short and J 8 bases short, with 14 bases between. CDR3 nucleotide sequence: TGTGCCAGCAGCTTGGATTTGGGGGCGCGGGAAAAACTGTTTTTT. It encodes CASSLDLGAREKLFF.

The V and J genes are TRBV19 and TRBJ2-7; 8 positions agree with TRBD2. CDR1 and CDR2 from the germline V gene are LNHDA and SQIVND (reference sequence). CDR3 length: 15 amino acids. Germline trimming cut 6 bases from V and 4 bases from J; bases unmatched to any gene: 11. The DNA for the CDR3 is TGTGCCAGTAGATCCTCGGTGGCGGGAGGATACGAGCAGTACTTC. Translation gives CASRSSVAGGYEQYF.

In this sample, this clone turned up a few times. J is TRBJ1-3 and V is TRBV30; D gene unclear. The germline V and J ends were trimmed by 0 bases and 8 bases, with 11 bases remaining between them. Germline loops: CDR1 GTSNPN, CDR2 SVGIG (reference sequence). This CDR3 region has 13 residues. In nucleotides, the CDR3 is TGTGCCTGGAGTGTACTCATACGGGACACCATATATTTT. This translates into CAWSVLIRDTIYF.

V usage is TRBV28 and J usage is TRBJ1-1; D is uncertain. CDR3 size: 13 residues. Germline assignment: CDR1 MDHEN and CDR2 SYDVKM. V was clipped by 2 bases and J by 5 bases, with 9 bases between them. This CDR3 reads CASSLIPRTEAFF. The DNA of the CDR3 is TGTGCCAGCAGTTTAATTCCCAGGACTGAAGCTTTCTTT. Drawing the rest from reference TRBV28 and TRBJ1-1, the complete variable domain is DVKVTQSSRYLVKRTGEKVFLECVQDMDHENMFWYRQDPGLGLRLIYFSYDVKMKEKGDIPEGYSVSREKKERFSLILESASTNQTSMYLCASSLIPRTEAFFGQGTRLTVV.

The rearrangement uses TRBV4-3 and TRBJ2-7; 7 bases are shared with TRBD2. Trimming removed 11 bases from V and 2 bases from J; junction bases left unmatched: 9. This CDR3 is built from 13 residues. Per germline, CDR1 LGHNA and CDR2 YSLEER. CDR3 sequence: CAQRGRVPYEQYF. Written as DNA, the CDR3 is TGCGCCCAACGGGGGAGGGTCCCCTACGAGCAGTACTTC.

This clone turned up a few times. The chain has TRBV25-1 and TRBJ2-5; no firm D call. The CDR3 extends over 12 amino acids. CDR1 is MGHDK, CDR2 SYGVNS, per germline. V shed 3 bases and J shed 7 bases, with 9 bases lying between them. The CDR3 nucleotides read TGTGCCAGCAGTGACTACCTCGGGACCCAGTACTTC. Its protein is CASSDYLGTQYF.

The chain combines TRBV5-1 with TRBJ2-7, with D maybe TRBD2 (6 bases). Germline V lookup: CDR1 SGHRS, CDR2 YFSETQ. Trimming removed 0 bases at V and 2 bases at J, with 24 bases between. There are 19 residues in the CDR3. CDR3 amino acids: CASSLDVAWREVRAYEQYF. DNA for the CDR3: TGCGCCAGCAGCTTGGACGTTGCATGGAGGGAAGTAAGGGCCTACGAGCAGTACTTC. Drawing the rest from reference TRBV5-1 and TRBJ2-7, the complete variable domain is KAGVTQTPRYLIKTRGQQVTLSCSPISGHRSVSWYQQTPGQGLQFLFEYFSETQRNKGNFPGRFSGRQFSNSRSEMNVSTLELGDSALYLCASSLDVAWREVRAYEQYFGPGTRLTVT.

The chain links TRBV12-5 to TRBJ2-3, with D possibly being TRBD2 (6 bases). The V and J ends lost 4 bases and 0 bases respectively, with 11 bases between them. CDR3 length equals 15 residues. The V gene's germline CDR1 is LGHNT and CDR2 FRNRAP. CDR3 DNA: TGTGCTAGTGGTTCGGGACTGGCTAGCACAGATACGCAGTATTTT. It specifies CASGSGLASTDTQYF.

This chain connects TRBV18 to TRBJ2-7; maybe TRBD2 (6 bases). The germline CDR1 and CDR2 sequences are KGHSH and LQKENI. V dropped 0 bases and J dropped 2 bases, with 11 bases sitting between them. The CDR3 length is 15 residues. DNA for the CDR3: TGTGCCAGCTCACCACCGCGGGACGGAACCTACGAGCAGTACTTC. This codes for CASSPPRDGTYEQYF.

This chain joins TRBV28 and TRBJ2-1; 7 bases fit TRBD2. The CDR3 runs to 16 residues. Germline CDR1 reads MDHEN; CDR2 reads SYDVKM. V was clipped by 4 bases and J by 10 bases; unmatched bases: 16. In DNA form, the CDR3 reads TGTGCCAGCAGTTCCGCCTTTTCCAGACTAGCTGGAGAGCAGTTCTTC. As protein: CASSSAFSRLAGEQFF.

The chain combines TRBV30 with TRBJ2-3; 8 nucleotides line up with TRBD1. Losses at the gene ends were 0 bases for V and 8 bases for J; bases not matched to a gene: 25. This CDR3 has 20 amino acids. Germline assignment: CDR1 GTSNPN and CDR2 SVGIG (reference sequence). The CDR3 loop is CAWSVRGQGFFLGAHRTQYF. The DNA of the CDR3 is TGTGCCTGGAGTGTACGAGGACAGGGTTTTTTTCTCGGGGCCCACCGTACGCAGTATTTT. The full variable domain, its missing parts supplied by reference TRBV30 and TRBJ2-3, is SQTIHQWPATLVQPVGSPLSLECTVEGTSNPNLYWYRQAAGRGLQLLFYSVGIGQISSEVPQNLSASRPQDRQFILSSKKLLLSDSGFYLCAWSVRGQGFFLGAHRTQYFGPGTRLTVL.